One and the same sample provided the 14 T cell receptor beta chains below, sequenced in a study of blood T cell repertoires in COVID-19. Only in-frame clones appear in the TCRdb table, and some are missing; sequencing was by immunoSEQ multiplex PCR. Of some 170,000 clones in the sample, 82% are singletons; the top ten hold 8.4%. Sequences were obtained from peripheral blood. Receptor source: a woman in her 70s with acute or convalescent COVID-19.

J is TRBJ2-1 and V is TRBV6-2 or TRBV6-3; tentative D call: TRBD2 (5 bases). The CDR3 extends over 14 amino acids. Trimming took off 4 bases at V and 9 bases at J, with 16 bases between the two ends. CDR1 MNHEY and CDR2 SVGEGT come from the germline V gene. The CDR3 loop is CASSLLEMFGEQFF. The CDR3 nucleotides read TGTGCCAGCAGTTTACTAGAGATGTTCGGTGAGCAGTTCTTC.

This chain connects TRBV3-1 (or the pseudogene TRBV3-2) to TRBJ1-5; a possible D gene is TRBD1 (6 bases). Trimming removed 0 bases from V and 7 bases from J, with 19 bases in between. Per the germline V gene, CDR1 is LGHDT and CDR2 is YNNKEL (reference sequence). The CDR3 sequence is 17 residues long. The CDR3 DNA is TGTGCCAGCAGCCAAGATTGTTTCCGGGACAATCGACAGCCCCAGCATTTT. Amino acid sequence: CASSQDCFRDNRQPQHF.

J is TRBJ2-3 and V is TRBV6-1; D is perhaps TRBD1 (5 bases). The ends were cut back, 2 bases at V and 0 bases at J, with 12 bases in the middle. Germline CDR1 reads MNHNS; CDR2 reads SASEGT. This CDR3 is 16 amino acids long. The CDR3 DNA follows: TGTGCCAGCAGTGAACGGCAGGGAACTAGCACAGATACGCAGTATTTT. Protein product: CASSERQGTSTDTQYF.

This clone was seen a few times. The V and J genes are TRBV11-3 and TRBJ2-2, with 9 bases matching TRBD1. Germline V gives CDR1 SGHNT, CDR2 YENEEA. J lost 6 bases, V lost 1 base, and 12 bases had no gene match. The CDR3 loop spans 18 amino acids. The DNA of the CDR3 is TGTGCCAGCAGCTTAGGGTTATTCTCACAGGGGGCCGCCGGGGAGCTGTTTTTT. Its translation is CASSLGLFSQGAAGELFF.

The rearrangement uses TRBV7-9 and TRBJ2-7; D is unclear. Germline CDR1 SEHNR, CDR2 FQNEAQ (reference sequence). The CDR3 consists of 12 residues. Trimming stripped 2 bases from V and 2 bases from J, with 4 bases between. The CDR3: CASSLSAYEQYF. The CDR3 region has the DNA TGTGCCAGCAGCTTATCCGCCTACGAGCAGTACTTC. The full variable domain, in which reference TRBV7-9 and TRBJ2-7 provide the parts outside the CDR3, is DTGVSQNPRHKITKRGQNVTFRCDPISEHNRLYWYRQTLGQGPEFLTYFQNEAQLEKSRLLSDRFSAERPKGSFSTLEIQRTEQGDSAMYLCASSLSAYEQYFGPGTRLTVT.

The table lists this clone with a few counts. The J gene is TRBJ1-1, the V gene TRBV3-1 (or the pseudogene TRBV3-2); weak D call: TRBD1 (5 bases). The germline V gene encodes CDR1 LGHDT and CDR2 YNNKEL (reference sequence). The CDR3 consists of 14 residues. The V and J ends lost 2 bases and 8 bases respectively, with 15 bases between them. CDR3 loop: CASSQRAGIQEAFF. For the CDR3, the DNA is TGTGCCAGCAGCCAAAGGGCAGGGATTCAAGAAGCTTTCTTT.

This clone was counted a few times. The V call is TRBV30, the J call TRBJ1-5; 8 bases align to TRBD1. Trimming at V came to 1 base and at J to 5 bases, leaving 7 bases not matched to a gene. Germline values: CDR1 GTSNPN, CDR2 SVGIG (reference sequence). The CDR3 runs 15 residues. CDR3 coding DNA: TGTGCCTGGAGTGCAGGACAGGGATCAGATCAGCCCCAGCATTTT. This gives the protein CAWSAGQGSDQPQHF.

The V and J genes are TRBV12-3 or TRBV12-4 and TRBJ2-2; D perhaps matches TRBD2 (5 bases). The V gene lost 8 bases and the J gene lost 1 base, with 8 bases spanning the gap. The CDR3 runs 13 residues. The CDR3 sequence is CASGRENTGELFF. DNA of the CDR3: TGTGCCAGCGGACGGGAGAACACCGGGGAGCTGTTTTTT.

The chain recombines TRBV4-2 with TRBJ2-1; D is perhaps TRBD1 (5 bases). The CDR3 runs 14 residues. The germline V gene encodes CDR1 LGHNA and CDR2 YNFKEQ. The V and J ends lost 0 bases and 8 bases respectively, with 11 bases between them. The CDR3: CASSQDLGADEQFF. CDR3 DNA sequence: TGTGCCAGCAGCCAAGATTTAGGGGCCGATGAGCAGTTCTTC.

This chain links TRBV6-5 with TRBJ2-5; TRBD1 agrees at 9 bases. The V gene's germline CDR1 is MNHEY and CDR2 SVGAGI. V was pared by 3 bases and J by 0 bases, with 5 bases of the junction left unmatched. The CDR3 sequence is 16 residues long. The CDR3 is CASSYRGQGYQETQYF. CDR3 coding DNA: TGTGCCAGCAGTTATCGGGGACAGGGATACCAAGAGACCCAGTACTTC.

J is TRBJ1-1 and V is TRBV6-2 or TRBV6-3; D is unresolved. There are 13 residues in the CDR3. CDR1 and CDR2 from the germline V gene are MNHEY and SVGEGT. With 5 bases removed from V and 5 bases from J, the gap between germline ends came to 12 bases. The CDR3 DNA follows: TGTGCCAGCAGTCGGATACGGGAGACTGAAGCTTTCTTT. Translation gives CASSRIRETEAFF.

The chain has TRBV11-2 and TRBJ2-3; 7 nucleotides agree with TRBD1. Germline V gene data show CDR1 as SGHAT and CDR2 as FQNNGV. The CDR3 loop spans 16 amino acids. J was trimmed by 1 base and V by 5 bases; bases with no gene match: 9. CDR3: CASSPGPGQRTDTQYF. The DNA of the CDR3 is TGTGCCAGCAGCCCAGGACCGGGACAGCGCACAGATACGCAGTATTTT.

The chain links TRBV11-3 to TRBJ1-5, with D perhaps matching TRBD1 (6 bases). V lost 0 bases to trimming and J lost 2 bases, with 8 bases between them. This CDR3 has 15 amino acids. The V gene's germline CDR1 is SGHNT and CDR2 YENEEA. The CDR3 reads CASSLDRGGNQPQHF. CDR3 sequence (DNA): TGTGCCAGCAGCTTAGACAGGGGTGGCAATCAGCCCCAGCATTTT.

This chain connects TRBV6-1 to TRBJ2-7; 9 bases agree with TRBD2. The junction had 14 bases not matched to a gene; V was cut back by 0 bases and J by 5 bases. The germline V gene encodes CDR1 MNHNS and CDR2 SASEGT. The CDR3 has 18 residues. The CDR3: CASSEALRGLAPDDEQYF. DNA of the CDR3: TGTGCCAGCAGTGAAGCGCTTCGGGGACTAGCTCCAGATGACGAGCAGTACTTC.